The 5 T cell receptor beta chains in this list originate from one sample, sequenced in a study of CD8 T cells in Susac syndrome (dated by TCRdb to the late 2010s). Receptor libraries were prepared by the immunoSEQ multiplex PCR assay. RNA was extracted with the RNeasy kit and roughly 0.5 to 1 ug was reverse transcribed using random hexamers. The raw public reads went through TCRdb reprocessing: fastp at Q25, MiXCR clone calling, in-frame beta chains kept. Merged by CDR3 protein, the rows form single entries marked with the most common genes and DNA. For this sample there are roughly 100,000 distinct CDR3 sequences; 95% to 97% appear just once. The ten largest clones add up to approximately 0.57% of the sample. Sequenced input: CD8+ T cells from PBMCs. Receptors were obtained from a human donor with Susac syndrome.

This clonotype was detected only once. The CDR3 region is CASSSRGGDEQYF. The CDR3 DNA sequence: TGTGCCAGCAGTTCACGGGGGGGCGACGAGCAGTACTTC. This chain connects TRBV6-2 or TRBV6-3 to TRBJ2-7, with 8 positions matching TRBD2. The CDR3 spans 13 residues. CDR1 is MNHEY and CDR2 is SVGEGT in the germline V gene. V trimming: 4 bases; J trimming: 5 bases; junction bases outside the gene matches: 4.

This chain joins TRBV5-1 and TRBJ2-1; the match to TRBD2 covers 9 bases. Germline CDR1 is SGHRS and CDR2 is YFSETQ. Trimming removed 1 base from V and 4 bases from J; junction bases left unmatched: 3. This CDR3 has 15 amino acids. The CDR3 coding sequence is TGCGCCAGCAGCTTGAGGCGGGGGGGGTACAATGAGCAGTTCTTC. It translates to CASSLRRGGYNEQFF.

The V gene is TRBV25-1, the J gene TRBJ1-2, with D maybe TRBD1 (5 bases). Per germline, CDR1 MGHDK and CDR2 SYGVNS. Trimming left V 6 bases short and J 1 base short, with 18 bases between. This CDR3 is 16 amino acids long. CDR3 coding DNA: TGTGCCAGCAGCAAAGGGGAAGGGGTTGTTAACTATGGCTACACCTTC. Protein: CASSKGEGVVNYGYTF.

V and J are TRBV20-1 and TRBJ1-6; D is ambiguous. This CDR3 is built from 15 residues. CDR1 and CDR2 (germline): DFQATT, SNEGSKA (reference sequence). The V gene lost 6 bases and the J gene lost 0 bases, with 12 bases spanning the gap. CDR3 loop: CSARAPNSYNSPLHF. The DNA for the CDR3 is TGCAGTGCGCGGGCCCCAAACTCCTATAATTCACCCCTCCACTTT.

This rearrangement joins TRBV3-1 to TRBJ1-2; possibly TRBD1 for D (5 bases). With 1 base removed from V and 6 bases from J, the gap between germline ends came to 12 bases. The CDR3 has 14 amino acids. The V gene's germline CDR1 is LGHDT and CDR2 YNNKEL (reference sequence). CDR3 sequence reads: CASSQGTGPHGYTF. DNA for the CDR3: TGTGCCAGCAGCCAAGGAACAGGACCTCATGGCTACACCTTC.